Each of the 18 T cell receptor beta chains below was sequenced from the same sample in a study of CDR3 diversity in severe acne. TCRdb independently ran MiXCR on the PCR reads; one entry per CDR3 protein. Here the sample spans about 93,000 distinct CDR3 sequences, about 50% being singletons. Sequencing used blood. These receptors came from a male donor in good health, serving as a control.

This rearrangement joins TRBV7-9 to TRBJ2-1, with D perhaps TRBD2 (6 bases). This CDR3 comprises 14 residues. V lost 3 bases to trimming and J lost 15 bases, with 21 bases between them. CDR1 SEHNR and CDR2 FQNEAQ come from the germline V gene (reference sequence). The CDR3 sequence: CASSLTRPDQGAFF. Here the CDR3 DNA reads TGTGCCAGCAGCTTGACTAGGCCGGACCAAGGGGCGTTCTTC.

Note on this clonotype: Being one base from a much bigger clone, this may be a read error. V is TRBV19 and J is TRBJ2-7; a weak D match, TRBD2 (6 bases). Germline-derived CDR1 and CDR2 are LNHDA and SQIVND (reference sequence). This CDR3 is built from 12 residues. CDR3 residues: CVSSPPGLPPYF. In DNA, the CDR3 is TGTGTCAGTAGTCCCCCGGGACTTCCGCCTTACTTC.

The chain carries TRBV24-1 and TRBJ2-7, with D perhaps matching TRBD2 (6 bases). The germline V gene encodes CDR1 KGHDR and CDR2 SFDVKD. This CDR3 has 14 amino acids. Trimming removed 4 bases at V and 2 bases at J, with 11 bases between. The CDR3 spells CATSDGSPPYEQYF. DNA for the CDR3: TGTGCCACCAGTGACGGGAGTCCCCCCTACGAGCAGTACTTC.

Only a few counts were recorded for this clonotype. J is TRBJ2-7 and V is TRBV12-3 or TRBV12-4; perhaps TRBD2 as D (6 bases). The CDR3 runs to 14 residues. V was cut by 0 bases and J by 2 bases, with 8 bases left in between. The CDR3 DNA follows: TGTGCCAGCAGTTTAGCGGGAGGACCCTACGAGCAGTACTTC. It specifies CASSLAGGPYEQYF.

Regarding this clonotype: The germline gene is not matched at one end of the junction; a read error may be the cause. Here the CDR3 DNA reads TGTGCCAGCAGCTTAGCGGGAGCGGAGACCATGGGGGAGCTGTACTTC. Translated, it gives CASSLAGAETMGELYF. The chain has TRBV11-3 and TRBJ2-7, with a weak D call TRBD2 (6 bases). The CDR3 is 16 amino acids. Germline lookup yields CDR1 SGHNT and CDR2 YENEEA. The full variable domain, completed using reference TRBV11-3 and TRBJ2-7, is EAGVVQSPRYKIIEKKQPVAFWCNPISGHNTLYWYLQNLGQGPELLIRYENEEAVDDSQLPKDRFSAERLKGVDSTLKIQPAELGDSAVYLCASSLAGAETMGELYFGPGTRLTVT.

The chain links TRBV20-1 to TRBJ2-5; TRBD2 matches 8 bases. CDR1 and CDR2 (germline): DFQATT, SNEGSKA (reference sequence). V lost 6 bases to trimming and J lost 3 bases; unmatched junction nucleotides: 6. This CDR3 spans 13 amino acids. The CDR3 sequence: CSATRTSKETQYF. CDR3 in DNA: TGCAGTGCCACTAGGACTAGCAAAGAGACCCAGTACTTC.

The rearrangement links TRBV20-1 to TRBJ2-7; 7 bases fit TRBD1. This CDR3 is built from 12 residues. Looked up from germline, CDR1 is DFQATT and CDR2 is SNEGSKA (reference sequence). J gave up 2 bases and V 6 bases, and 4 bases lay outside the gene matches. CDR3 in DNA: TGCAGTGCCTGGGACAGTACCTACGAGCAGTACTTC. Its translation: CSAWDSTYEQYF.

The chain employs TRBV19 and TRBJ1-1, with a tentative D call TRBD1 (5 bases). Germline lookup yields CDR1 LNHDA and CDR2 SQIVND (reference sequence). Deletions cut 9 bases from V and 4 bases from J, with 24 bases between. This CDR3 contains 16 residues. The CDR3 region is CASSQGLRATGTEAFF. CDR3 DNA: TGTGCCAGCTCCCAGGGTCTGAGGGCGACGGGCACTGAAGCTTTCTTT.

This clonotype came up many times. The genes are TRBV6-6 and TRBJ2-5; D possibly uses TRBD1 or TRBD2 (5 bases each). Germline loops: CDR1 MNHNY, CDR2 SVGAGI (reference sequence). This CDR3 has 16 amino acids. V gave up 2 bases and J gave up 5 bases, with 18 bases separating them. For the CDR3, the DNA is TGTGCCAGCAGTTACCCGTCCGGCAGGGACGGGGAGACCCAGTACTTC. Translating it yields CASSYPSGRDGETQYF.

A few counts support this clonotype. The rearrangement joins TRBV24-1 to TRBJ1-2; 8 bases align to TRBD1. The germline V gene encodes CDR1 KGHDR and CDR2 SFDVKD. The V segment lost 5 bases and the J segment 7 bases; nucleotides outside the gene matches: 17. The CDR3 totals 17 residues. CDR3 in DNA: TGTGCCACCAGTGCTCCATCCGGACAGGGTGGGGGCCTTGGCTACACCTTC. It yields the protein CATSAPSGQGGGLGYTF.

This clonotype is labeled medium-sized (0.01 to 0.1%). The chain carries TRBV4-1 and TRBJ1-2; 8 nucleotides match TRBD1. With V trimmed by 7 bases and J by 7 bases, 8 bases remained unmatched. The CDR3 is made up of 13 amino acids. The germline V gene encodes CDR1 MGHRA and CDR2 YSYEKL. The CDR3 sequence is CASTGQGGSGYTF. The CDR3 DNA follows: TGCGCCAGCACCGGACAGGGAGGCAGTGGCTACACCTTC.

This clonotype has just one count. This CDR3 fails to terminate in the conserved phenylalanine or tryptophan, so it likely reflects a read error. The gene calls are TRBV24-1 and TRBJ2-3; D is possibly TRBD2 (6 bases). V shed 4 bases and J shed 0 bases, with 13 bases lying between them. This CDR3 has 16 amino acids. Looked up from germline, CDR1 is KGHDR and CDR2 is SFDVKD. CDR3 DNA sequence: TGTGCCACCAGTGACGCCGCGGGGACTAGCACAGATACGCAGTATTCT. It codes for CATSDAAGTSTDTQYS.

A word on this clonotype: The conserved closing phenylalanine or tryptophan is absent in this CDR3, likely reflecting a read error. It is unclear where the CDR3 begins or ends on the DNA, so no DNA is shown, and the CDR3 is as TCRdb lists it. The chain has TRBV7-3 and TRBJ2-1. Germline CDR1 reads SGHTA; CDR2 reads FQGTGA. 12 amino acids form the CDR3, both terminal residues included. The CDR3 spells CASSLDYNEQTL.

The chain carries TRBV5-1 and TRBJ1-1; 7 bases line up with TRBD1. Trimming took 2 bases from V and 2 from J; bases not matched to a gene: 6. The CDR3 covers 15 residues. Germline CDR1 reads SGHRS; CDR2 reads YFSETQ. The CDR3 region has the DNA TGCGCCAGCAGCTTCCCGGGACAGAGAAACACTGAAGCTTTCTTT. As protein: CASSFPGQRNTEAFF.

V is TRBV7-9 and J is TRBJ1-5, with D tentatively TRBD1 (6 bases). This CDR3 region has 16 residues. The V end was cut by 5 bases, the J end by 5 bases, with 19 bases between. CDR1 is SEHNR and CDR2 is FQNEAQ in the germline V gene (reference sequence). The CDR3 DNA reads as TGTGCCAGCAGCCCCTCCGGGAGGGGGGCTGATCAGCCCCAGCATTTT. Its protein product is CASSPSGRGADQPQHF.

This clonotype was counted many times. This chain links TRBV2 with TRBJ1-5; D possibly corresponds to TRBD1 (5 bases). The CDR3 covers 16 residues. V was cut by 3 bases and J by 5 bases, with 17 bases left in between. CDR1 and CDR2 (germline): SNHLY, FYNNEI. DNA of the CDR3: TGTGCCAGCAGTGACAGGGTGGTGCGTGTGGATCAGCCCCAGCATTTT. It is translated as CASSDRVVRVDQPQHF. Filled out from reference TRBV2 and TRBJ1-5, the complete variable domain reads EPEVTQTPSHQVTQMGQEVILRCVPISNHLYFYWYRQILGQKVEFLVSFYNNEISEKSEIFDDQFSVERPDGSNFTLKIRSTKLEDSAMYFCASSDRVVRVDQPQHFGDGTRLSIL.

This clonotype was detected only a few times. The V and J genes are TRBV5-1 and TRBJ2-7, with 9 bases that match TRBD1. J was trimmed by 0 bases and V by 4 bases; bases with no gene match: 2. The CDR3 is 14 amino acids. Per germline, CDR1 SGHRS and CDR2 YFSETQ. CDR3 residues: CASSPGQGSYEQYF. The CDR3 DNA sequence: TGCGCCAGCAGCCCGGGACAGGGCTCCTACGAGCAGTACTTC.

The V and J genes are TRBV3-1 and TRBJ1-5; D uncertain. With 4 bases removed from V and 3 bases from J, the gap between germline ends came to 7 bases. The CDR3 is 13 amino acids. From germline, CDR1 is LGHDT and CDR2 YNNKEL (reference sequence). The CDR3, as DNA: TGTGCCAGCAGCCTCGGGCCCAATCAGCCCCAGCATTTT. This gives the protein CASSLGPNQPQHF.